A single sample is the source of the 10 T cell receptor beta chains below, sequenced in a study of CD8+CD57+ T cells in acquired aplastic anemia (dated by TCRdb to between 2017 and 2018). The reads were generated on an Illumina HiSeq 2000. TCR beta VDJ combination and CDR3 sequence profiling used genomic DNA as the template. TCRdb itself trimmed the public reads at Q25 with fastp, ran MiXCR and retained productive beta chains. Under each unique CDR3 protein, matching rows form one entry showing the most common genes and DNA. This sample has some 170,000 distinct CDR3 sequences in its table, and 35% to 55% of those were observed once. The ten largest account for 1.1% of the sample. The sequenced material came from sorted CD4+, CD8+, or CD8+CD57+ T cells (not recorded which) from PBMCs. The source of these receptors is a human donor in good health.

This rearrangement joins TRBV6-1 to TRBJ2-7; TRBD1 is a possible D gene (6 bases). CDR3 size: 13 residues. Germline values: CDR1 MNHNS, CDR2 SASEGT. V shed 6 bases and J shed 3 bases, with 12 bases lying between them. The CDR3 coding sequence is TGTGCCAGCAGCAGACAGGCCAACTACGAGCAGTACTTC. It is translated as CASSRQANYEQYF.

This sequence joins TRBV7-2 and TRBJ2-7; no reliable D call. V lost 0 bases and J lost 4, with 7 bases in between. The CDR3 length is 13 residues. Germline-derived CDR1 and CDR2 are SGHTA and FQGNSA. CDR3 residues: CASSLALEYEQYF. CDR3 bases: TGTGCCAGCAGCTTAGCGCTAGAGTACGAGCAGTACTTC.

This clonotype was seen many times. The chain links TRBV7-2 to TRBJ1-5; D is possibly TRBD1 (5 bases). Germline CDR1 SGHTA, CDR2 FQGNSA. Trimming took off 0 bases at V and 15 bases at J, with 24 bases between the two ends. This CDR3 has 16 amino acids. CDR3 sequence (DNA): TGTGCCAGCAGCTTAGCGCGGCAGGGCGCAACGGCCCCTCCGCATTTT. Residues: CASSLARQGATAPPHF. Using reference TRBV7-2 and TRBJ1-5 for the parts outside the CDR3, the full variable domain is GAGVSQSPSNKVTEKGKDVELRCDPISGHTALYWYRQSLGQGLEFLIYFQGNSAPDKSGLPSDRFSAERTGGSVSTLTIQRTQQEDSAVYLCASSLARQGATAPPHFGDGTRLSIL.

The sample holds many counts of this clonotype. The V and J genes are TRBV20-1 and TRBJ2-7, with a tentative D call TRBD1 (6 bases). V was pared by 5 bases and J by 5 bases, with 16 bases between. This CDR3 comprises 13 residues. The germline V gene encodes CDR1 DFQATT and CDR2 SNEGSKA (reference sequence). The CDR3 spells CSAYLRGRHEQYF. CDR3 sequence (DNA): TGCAGTGCTTACCTCAGGGGTCGTCACGAGCAGTACTTC.

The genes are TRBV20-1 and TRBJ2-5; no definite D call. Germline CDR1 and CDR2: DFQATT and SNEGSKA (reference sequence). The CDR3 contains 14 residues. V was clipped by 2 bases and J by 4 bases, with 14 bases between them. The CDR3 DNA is TGCAGTGCTAGACCCCGCAACGGTGGAGAGACCCAGTACTTC. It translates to CSARPRNGGETQYF.

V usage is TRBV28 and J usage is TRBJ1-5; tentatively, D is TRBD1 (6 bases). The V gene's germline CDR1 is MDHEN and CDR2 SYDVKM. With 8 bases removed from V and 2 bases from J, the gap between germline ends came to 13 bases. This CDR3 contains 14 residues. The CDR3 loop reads CASRPEGGNQPQHF. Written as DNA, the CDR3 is TGTGCCAGCCGGCCCGAGGGGGGCAATCAGCCCCAGCATTTT.

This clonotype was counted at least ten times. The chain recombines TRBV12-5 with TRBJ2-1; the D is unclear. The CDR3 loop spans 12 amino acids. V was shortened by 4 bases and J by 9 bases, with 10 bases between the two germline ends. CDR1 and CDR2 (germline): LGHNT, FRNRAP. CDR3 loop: CASGSLVSEQFF. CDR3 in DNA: TGTGCTAGTGGTTCGTTAGTAAGTGAGCAGTTCTTC.

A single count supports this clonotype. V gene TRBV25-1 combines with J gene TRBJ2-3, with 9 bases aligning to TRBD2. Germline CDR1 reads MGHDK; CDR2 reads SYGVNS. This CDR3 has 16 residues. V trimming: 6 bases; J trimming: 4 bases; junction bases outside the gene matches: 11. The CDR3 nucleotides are TGTGCCAGCAGACCCCAGTCGGCGGGGGGGCCAGATACGCAGTATTTT. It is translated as CASRPQSAGGPDTQYF.

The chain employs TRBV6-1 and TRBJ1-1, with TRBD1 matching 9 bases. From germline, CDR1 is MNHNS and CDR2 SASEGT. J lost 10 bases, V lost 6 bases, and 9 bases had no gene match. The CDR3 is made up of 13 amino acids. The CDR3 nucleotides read TGTGCCAGCAGCTCCACGGGACAGGGAACAGCTTTCTTT. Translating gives CASSSTGQGTAFF.

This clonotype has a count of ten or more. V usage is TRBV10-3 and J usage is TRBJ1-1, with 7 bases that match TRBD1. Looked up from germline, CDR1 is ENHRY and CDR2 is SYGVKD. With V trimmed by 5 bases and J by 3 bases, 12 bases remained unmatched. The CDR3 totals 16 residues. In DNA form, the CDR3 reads TGTGCCATCAGTCGGACTGGACAGGACGGAGACACTGAAGCTTTCTTT. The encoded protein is CAISRTGQDGDTEAFF.